These T cell receptor beta chains were read from a single sample in a study of blood T cell repertoires in COVID-19. Repertoires were generated with immunoSEQ multiplex PCR, while TCRdb's copy carries only in-frame clones and drops some. The sample lists over 150,000 clones; approximately 80% were seen once. The specimen sequenced was peripheral blood. The receptors shown here come from a woman aged 40 to 50 with COVID-19, enrolled during active disease. CDR3s include the opening cysteine and the closing phenylalanine or tryptophan. The order of the fields is V gene, clone size, J gene, D gene, CDR3 protein, CDR3 DNA. A D gene is named only where the DNA matches it firmly. Clone size is not always given. Where it is, it says once, few, many or a class for expanded clones.

v_call: TRBV29-1; clone_size: -; j_call: TRBJ2-5; d_call: -; cdr3_aa: CSVEEFRTAQETQYF; cdr3_nt: TGCAGCGTTGAAGAGTTTCGGACAGCTCAAGAGACCCAGTACTTC
v_call: TRBV6-5; clone_size: -; j_call: TRBJ2-7; d_call: -; cdr3_aa: CASRLYGQSYEQYF; cdr3_nt: TGTGCCAGCAGACTATATGGACAGTCCTACGAGCAGTACTTC
v_call: TRBV3-1/TRBV3-2; clone_size: -; j_call: TRBJ1-1; d_call: TRBD1; cdr3_aa: CASSRGQGAEAFF; cdr3_nt: TGTGCCAGCAGCCGGGGACAGGGGGCTGAAGCTTTCTTT
v_call: TRBV9; clone_size: -; j_call: TRBJ2-7; d_call: TRBD2; cdr3_aa: CASSVGGSGTLSYEQYF; cdr3_nt: TGTGCCAGCAGCGTAGGGGGGAGCGGGACGCTCTCCTACGAGCAGTACTTC
v_call: TRBV28; clone_size: once; j_call: TRBJ1-4; d_call: TRBD1; cdr3_aa: CASRPPGQGFEKLFF; cdr3_nt: TGTGCCAGCAGACCCCCGGGACAGGGATTCGAAAAACTGTTTTTT
v_call: TRBV18; clone_size: once; j_call: TRBJ1-1; d_call: -; cdr3_aa: CASSPGAEAFF; cdr3_nt: TGTGCCAGCTCACCGGGCGCTGAAGCTTTCTTT
v_call: TRBV15; clone_size: -; j_call: TRBJ1-3; d_call: TRBD1; cdr3_aa: CATSRRDSPLGNTIYF; cdr3_nt: TGTGCCACCAGCCGTCGGGACAGTCCCCTTGGAAACACCATATATTTT
v_call: TRBV3-1/TRBV3-2; clone_size: once; j_call: TRBJ2-1; d_call: -; cdr3_aa: CASSQLGGREQFF; cdr3_nt: TGTGCCAGCAGCCAACTCGGGGGGCGTGAGCAGTTCTTC
v_call: TRBV6-1; clone_size: once; j_call: TRBJ2-6; d_call: -; cdr3_aa: CASSEWPAGGSGANVLTF; cdr3_nt: TGTGCCAGCAGTGAATGGCCAGCGGGCGGATCTGGGGCCAACGTCCTGACTTTC
v_call: TRBV28; clone_size: -; j_call: TRBJ2-7; d_call: -; cdr3_aa: CASSRPIRGVSDEQYF; cdr3_nt: TGTGCCAGCAGCCGACCCATCAGGGGGGTCTCGGACGAGCAGTACTTC
v_call: TRBV2; clone_size: -; j_call: TRBJ2-7; d_call: -; cdr3_aa: CATGDSSSYEQYF; cdr3_nt: TGTGCCACCGGAGATAGTAGTTCCTACGAGCAGTACTTC
v_call: TRBV11-1; clone_size: -; j_call: TRBJ1-2; d_call: TRBD1; cdr3_aa: CASSSLGQGLRYGYTF; cdr3_nt: TGTGCCAGCAGCTCCTTGGGACAGGGGCTACGGTATGGCTACACCTTC
v_call: TRBV9; clone_size: -; j_call: TRBJ2-3; d_call: TRBD1; cdr3_aa: CASSGGQGRSDTQYF; cdr3_nt: TGTGCCAGCAGCGGAGGACAGGGTCGGTCGGATACGCAGTATTTT
v_call: TRBV11-2; clone_size: once; j_call: TRBJ2-3; d_call: TRBD2; cdr3_aa: CASSRSGSGTDTQYF; cdr3_nt: TGTGCCAGCAGCCGTAGCGGGAGTGGCACAGATACGCAGTATTTT
v_call: TRBV5-4; clone_size: -; j_call: TRBJ1-5; d_call: -; cdr3_aa: CASSSGGGNQPQHF; cdr3_nt: TGTGCCAGCAGCTCGGGGGGCGGGAATCAGCCCCAGCATTTT
v_call: TRBV6-5; clone_size: -; j_call: TRBJ1-2; d_call: -; cdr3_aa: CASWGRDNRIYGYTF; cdr3_nt: TGTGCCAGCTGGGGGAGGGACAACCGCATATATGGCTACACCTTC
v_call: TRBV19; clone_size: -; j_call: TRBJ2-7; d_call: TRBD1; cdr3_aa: CASRDSYEQYF; cdr3_nt: TGTGCCAGTCGGGACAGCTACGAGCAGTACTTC
v_call: TRBV7-6; clone_size: once; j_call: TRBJ2-7; d_call: TRBD2; cdr3_aa: CASSTGGSGGSYEQYF; cdr3_nt: TGTGCCAGCAGTACCGGGGGTAGCGGGGGGTCTTACGAGCAGTACTTC
v_call: TRBV7-3; clone_size: -; j_call: TRBJ2-1; d_call: TRBD2; cdr3_aa: CASSPGGRVGSEQFF; cdr3_nt: TGTGCCAGCAGCCCGGGGGGAAGGGTAGGTAGTGAGCAGTTCTTC